There are a few counts of the clone carrying this T cell receptor (beta chain). Antigen: not known. Unique molecular identifiers tagged the TCRbeta library. A single record per CDR3 protein comes from TCRdb applying MiXCR to the PCR reads. The sample records hundreds of thousands of distinct CDR3 sequences, about an eighth being singletons. The data were taken from a study of T-cell reconstitution after alpha-beta-depleted transplantation in children. Broader study findings: By one year post-transplant, T-cell counts and diversity largely arose from T cells that were newly produced. As was reported, about two months after transplant, alpha-beta T cells came from several hundred expanded graft clones.

Germline values: CDR1 SEHNR, CDR2 FQNEAQ (reference sequence). CDR3 length equals 17 residues. J lost 1 base, V lost 3 bases, and 6 bases had no gene match. The chain couples TRBV7-9 to TRBJ2-5, with 12 nucleotides matching TRBD2. Here the sequenced sample was PBMCs, mostly from graft donor cells, taken 360 days after TCRalphabeta/CD19-depleted stem cell transplant. This clonotype was obtained from a male patient younger than 18 who had a stem cell transplant for acute myeloid leukemia, so the T cells may come from the graft donor. For the CDR3, the DNA is TGTGCCAGCAGCTTCCCGACTAGCGGGAGTACCCAAGAGACCCAGTACTTC. This encodes CASSFPTSGSTQETQYF.